Below are 20 T cell receptor beta chains sequenced from a single sample in a study of T cell responses to AZD1222 COVID-19 vaccine. Sequenced by immunoSEQ multiplex PCR; TCRdb stores in-frame clones only, minus some. The table has some 170,000 clones, about 88% seen once. The specimen comprised peripheral blood, sampled on day 0 of AZD1222 vaccination. Receptor source: an adult in good health.

The V gene is TRBV28, the J gene TRBJ1-5; no reliable D call. Trimming took 5 bases from V and 3 from J, leaving 14 bases between them. The CDR3 runs 15 residues. The germline CDR1 and CDR2 sequences are MDHEN and SYDVKM. DNA of the CDR3: TGTGCCAGCAGTCGGATGGAGGTTAACAATCAGCCCCAGCATTTT. It is translated as CASSRMEVNNQPQHF.

This clone has a single count. The chain has TRBV7-9 and TRBJ1-3, with D unresolved. V was clipped by 2 bases and J by 0 bases, with 2 bases between them. From germline, CDR1 is SEHNR and CDR2 FQNEAQ (reference sequence). The CDR3 length is 13 residues. The CDR3 loop reads CASSLNSGNTIYF. The DNA of the CDR3 is TGTGCCAGCAGCTTAAACTCTGGAAACACCATATATTTT.

The chain combines TRBV18 with TRBJ1-5; TRBD1 agrees at 7 bases. Unmatched junction bases numbered 9, after V lost 4 bases and J lost 9 bases. The length of the CDR3 is 14 residues. The germline CDR1 and CDR2 sequences are KGHSH and LQKENI. This CDR3 reads CASSLGQAFRPQHF. In DNA, the CDR3 is TGTGCCAGCTCACTCGGACAGGCTTTTCGGCCCCAGCATTTT.

The chain links TRBV7-8 to TRBJ1-1; a weak D match, TRBD1 (6 bases). Germline values: CDR1 SGHVS, CDR2 FQNEAQ. V was trimmed by 5 bases and J by 5 bases, leaving 18 bases between them. The CDR3 length is 15 residues. CDR3 loop: CASSGENRVGTEAFF. The CDR3, as DNA: TGTGCCAGCAGCGGGGAGAACAGGGTCGGAACTGAAGCTTTCTTT.

The sample holds one count of this clone. The chain is built from TRBV29-1 and TRBJ2-3; 8 bases align to TRBD2. V shed 8 bases and J 5 bases; nucleotides not matched to a gene: 6. Germline CDR1 is SQVTM and CDR2 is ANQGSEA. The CDR3 is 12 residues long. CDR3 protein: CSSGGAQDTQYF. CDR3 DNA: TGCAGCTCCGGGGGGGCCCAAGATACGCAGTATTTT.

Notes on this clone: The sample holds other DNA sequences that translate to the same CDR3. This chain links TRBV14 with TRBJ1-3; D gene ambiguous. CDR3 size: 15 residues. With 0 bases removed from V and 0 bases from J, the gap between germline ends came to 6 bases. Germline CDR1 SGHDN, CDR2 FVKESK. The CDR3 nucleotides read TGTGCCAGCAGCCAAGATGGGTACTCTGGAAACACCATATATTTT. Amino acids: CASSQDGYSGNTIYF. Looking up the rest from reference TRBV14 and TRBJ1-3 gives the full variable domain: EAGVTQFPSHSVIEKGQTVTLRCDPISGHDNLYWYRRVMGKEIKFLLHFVKESKQDESGMPNNRFLAERTGGTYSTLKVQPAELEDSGVYFCASSQDGYSGNTIYFGEGSWLTVV.

The chain couples TRBV4-2 to TRBJ1-4; D remains ambiguous. The V end was cut by 4 bases, the J end by 2 bases, with 8 bases between. This CDR3 contains 14 residues. Germline V gene data show CDR1 as LGHNA and CDR2 as YNFKEQ. The CDR3 protein is CASSPSMTNEKLFF. The CDR3 DNA reads as TGTGCCAGCAGCCCGTCCATGACTAATGAAAAACTGTTTTTT.

The chain employs TRBV5-1 and TRBJ2-7; 15 bases line up with TRBD2. Germline V lookup: CDR1 SGHRS, CDR2 YFSETQ. V lost 4 bases and J lost 5; bases outside the gene matches: 7. The CDR3 spans 16 residues. The CDR3 DNA reads as TGCGCCAGCAGCCTGGGACTAGCGGGAGGATCCCACGAGCAGTACTTC. Translating it yields CASSLGLAGGSHEQYF.

The V gene is TRBV28, the J gene TRBJ1-3; D not certain. The CDR3 has 13 amino acids. Trimming left V 7 bases short and J 0 bases short, with 7 bases between. Germline V gene data show CDR1 as MDHEN and CDR2 as SYDVKM. The CDR3 protein is CASKLTSGNTIYF. The CDR3 nucleotides are TGTGCCAGCAAATTAACCTCTGGAAACACCATATATTTT.

In this sample, this clone turned up once. V is TRBV5-6 and J is TRBJ1-4, with D tentatively TRBD1 (6 bases). Germline CDR1 reads SGHDT; CDR2 reads YYEEEE. CDR3 length: 15 amino acids. Trimming stripped 2 bases from V and 5 bases from J, with 13 bases between. Here the CDR3 DNA reads TGTGCCAGCAGCTTTACAGGGTACTTAAATGAAAAACTGTTTTTT. Its protein is CASSFTGYLNEKLFF.

The V call is TRBV5-4, the J call TRBJ2-2; TRBD2 agrees at 12 bases. Losses at the gene ends were 4 bases for V and 3 bases for J; bases not matched to a gene: 4. The germline CDR1 and CDR2 sequences are SGHNT and YYREEE (reference sequence). This CDR3 region has 16 residues. CDR3 sequence: CASSPGLAGYTGELFF. DNA for the CDR3: TGTGCCAGCAGCCCCGGACTAGCGGGGTACACCGGGGAGCTGTTTTTT.

The chain has TRBV29-1 and TRBJ2-7; no clear D gene. The CDR3 totals 13 residues. V lost 4 bases, J lost 2 bases, and 12 bases lay in between. Germline lookup yields CDR1 SQVTM and CDR2 ANQGSEA. The CDR3 spells CSVVSAEPYEQYF. For the CDR3, the DNA is TGCAGCGTTGTCAGTGCCGAACCCTACGAGCAGTACTTC.

V is TRBV10-2 and J is TRBJ2-7; D is perhaps TRBD2 (5 bases). V lost 7 bases to trimming and J lost 0 bases, with 13 bases between them. CDR1 WSHSY and CDR2 SAAADI come from the germline V gene. This CDR3 spans 14 amino acids. CDR3 DNA: TGCGCCAGCATCTCGGAGCGGAGCTCCTACGAGCAGTACTTC. This translates into CASISERSSYEQYF.

The gene calls are TRBV5-5 and TRBJ1-5; the match to TRBD1 covers 7 bases. CDR1 is SGHKS and CDR2 is YYEKEE in the germline V gene (reference sequence). This CDR3 is built from 15 residues. J lost 3 bases, V lost 0 bases, and 3 bases had no gene match. Here the CDR3 DNA reads TGTGCCAGCAGCTTGGATGGGACAGTCAATCAGCCCCAGCATTTT. This codes for CASSLDGTVNQPQHF.

As for this clone: Compared with germline, one end of the junction differs, possibly owing to a read error. V is TRBV15 and J is TRBJ1-1, with D possibly being TRBD1 (5 bases). The CDR3 is 14 amino acids. Germline loops: CDR1 LNHNV, CDR2 YYDKDF (reference sequence). CDR3 sequence: CATSSRREDTKAFF. The CDR3 region has the DNA TGTGCCACCAGCTCAAGACGGGAGGACACTAAAGCTTTCTTT. The full variable domain, rest sourced from reference TRBV15 and TRBJ1-1, is DAMVIQNPRYQVTQFGKPVTLSCSQTLNHNVMYWYQQKSSQAPKLLFHYYDKDFNNEADTPDNFQSRRPNTSFCFLDIRSPGLGDTAMYLCATSSRREDTKAFFGQGTRLTVV.

The V gene is TRBV9, the J gene TRBJ2-7, with a possible D match to TRBD2 (6 bases). Germline V gene data show CDR1 as SGDLS and CDR2 as YYNGEE. Deletions cut 3 bases from V and 6 bases from J, with 22 bases between. The CDR3 runs to 16 residues. The CDR3 is CASSGEVHLYFLEQYV. The DNA for the CDR3 is TGTGCCAGCAGCGGGGAGGTACATTTATATTTCCTCGAGCAGTACGTC.

V is TRBV3-1 (or the pseudogene TRBV3-2) and J is TRBJ1-2; D call uncertain. This CDR3 comprises 14 residues. Germline V CDR1 and CDR2: LGHDT, YNNKEL (reference sequence). The germline V and J ends were trimmed by 0 bases and 6 bases, with 11 bases remaining between them. In DNA, the CDR3 is TGTGCCAGCAGCCAAGATTCGGGGTTCAATGGCTACACCTTC. Its translation: CASSQDSGFNGYTF.

Details on this clone: Distinct nucleotide sequences in the sample also encode this CDR3. J is TRBJ1-1 and V is TRBV6-5, with TRBD1 as a possible D gene (6 bases). V lost 0 bases, J lost 3 bases, and 8 bases lay in between. The CDR3 totals 14 residues. The V gene's germline CDR1 is MNHEY and CDR2 SVGAGI. In DNA, the CDR3 is TGTGCCAGCAGTTACTCAGGGGGGGACACTGAAGCTTTCTTT. It encodes CASSYSGGDTEAFF.

The V call is TRBV7-2, the J call TRBJ1-5; 8 bases agree with TRBD1. Per the germline V gene, CDR1 is SGHTA and CDR2 is FQGNSA. CDR3 length equals 15 residues. The V segment lost 5 bases and the J segment 6 bases; nucleotides outside the gene matches: 9. CDR3 in DNA: TGTGCCAGCAGCCCCCAGGACAGGGCTGGTCAGCCCCAGCATTTT. Translated, it gives CASSPQDRAGQPQHF.

The rearrangement joins TRBV6-2 or TRBV6-3 to TRBJ2-2; TRBD2 aligns across 8 bases. The CDR3 contains 15 residues. Germline trimming cut 4 bases from V and 4 bases from J; bases unmatched to any gene: 5. Germline V gene data show CDR1 as MNHEY and CDR2 as SVGEGT. The DNA for the CDR3 is TGTGCCAGCAGTTCTAGCGGGTGGGGCACCGGGGAGCTGTTTTTT. Translating gives CASSSSGWGTGELFF.